A single sample gave rise to the 6 T cell receptor beta chains below, sequenced in a study of identifying expanded T cells in peripheral blood. Clones were sequenced by immunoSEQ multiplex PCR, and TCRdb holds only the in-frame ones, with some missing. The sample holds 100,000 or so clones; 88% are singletons and the top ten take about 5.9%. Sequenced input: blood. The receptors originated from a person aged 18 to 70 in good health.

The chain uses TRBV7-3 and TRBJ1-1, with unresolved D. Trimming removed 3 bases at V and 2 bases at J, with 7 bases between. The CDR3 runs 13 residues. Germline assignment: CDR1 SGHTA and CDR2 FQGTGA. CDR3 sequence: CASSFDGNTEAFF. In DNA, the CDR3 is TGTGCCAGCAGCTTCGACGGCAACACTGAAGCTTTCTTT.

The V call is TRBV6-6, the J call TRBJ2-1; D is unresolved. Germline V gives CDR1 MNHNY, CDR2 SVGAGI (reference sequence). The CDR3 contains 14 residues. Trimming pared 6 bases from V and 4 bases from J, leaving 13 bases between. The chain's CDR3 is CASSSRDSYNEQFF. The CDR3 DNA follows: TGTGCCAGCAGCTCGAGAGATAGTTACAATGAGCAGTTCTTC.

The chain has TRBV5-1 and TRBJ2-5; D ambiguous. Germline CDR1 and CDR2: SGHRS and YFSETQ. The CDR3 has 15 amino acids. V lost 0 bases and J lost 5, with 14 bases in between. In nucleotides, the CDR3 is TGCGCCAGCAGCTTGGATAGCCCGACCCCGGAGACCCAGTACTTC. Its translation: CASSLDSPTPETQYF.

J is TRBJ1-2 and V is TRBV7-9; possibly TRBD1 for D (6 bases). V was shortened by 2 bases and J by 4 bases, with 26 bases between the two germline ends. The CDR3 spans 19 residues. CDR1 is SEHNR, CDR2 FQNEAQ, per germline (reference sequence). DNA of the CDR3: TGTGCCAGCAGCTTACCAAATCGGAGGGGACAAGCCCCCTCCTATGGCTACACCTTC. Amino acids: CASSLPNRRGQAPSYGYTF. The full variable domain, its missing parts supplied by reference TRBV7-9 and TRBJ1-2, is DTGVSQNPRHKITKRGQNVTFRCDPISEHNRLYWYRQTLGQGPEFLTYFQNEAQLEKSRLLSDRFSAERPKGSFSTLEIQRTEQGDSAMYLCASSLPNRRGQAPSYGYTFGSGTRLTVV.

The rearrangement uses TRBV11-3 and TRBJ1-2, with D perhaps TRBD1 (6 bases). Trimming left V 1 base short and J 0 bases short, with 12 bases between. The CDR3 length is 16 residues. The germline CDR1 and CDR2 sequences are SGHNT and YENEEA. CDR3 in DNA: TGTGCCAGCAGCTTAGGGGGGACATTAGCTAACTATGGCTACACCTTC. Translating gives CASSLGGTLANYGYTF. Combining the CDR3 with reference TRBV11-3 and TRBJ1-2 gives the whole variable domain EAGVVQSPRYKIIEKKQPVAFWCNPISGHNTLYWYLQNLGQGPELLIRYENEEAVDDSQLPKDRFSAERLKGVDSTLKIQPAELGDSAVYLCASSLGGTLANYGYTFGSGTRLTVV.

The V gene is TRBV19, the J gene TRBJ1-2; maybe TRBD1 (6 bases). CDR3 length equals 12 residues. Per germline, CDR1 LNHDA and CDR2 SQIVND (reference sequence). V dropped 5 bases and J dropped 5 bases, with 9 bases sitting between them. The CDR3: CASSSDRYGYTF. The CDR3 DNA reads TGTGCCAGTAGTTCGGACAGATATGGCTACACCTTC.